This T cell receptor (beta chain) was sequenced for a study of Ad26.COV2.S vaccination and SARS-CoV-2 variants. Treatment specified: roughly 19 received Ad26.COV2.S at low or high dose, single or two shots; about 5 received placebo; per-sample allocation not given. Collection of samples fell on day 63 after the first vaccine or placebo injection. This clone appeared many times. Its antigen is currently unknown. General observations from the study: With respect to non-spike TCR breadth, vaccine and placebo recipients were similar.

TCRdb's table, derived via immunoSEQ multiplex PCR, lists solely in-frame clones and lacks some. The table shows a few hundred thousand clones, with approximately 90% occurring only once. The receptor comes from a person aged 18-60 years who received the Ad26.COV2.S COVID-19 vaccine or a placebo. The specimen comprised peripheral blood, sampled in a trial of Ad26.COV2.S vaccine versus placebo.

CDR3 DNA: TGTGCCAGCAGCGGACAGAGACAGGGTCAGCCCCAGCATTTT. This sequence encodes CASSGQRQGQPQHF. V usage is TRBV28 and J usage is TRBJ1-5; 7 bases fit TRBD1. Germline trimming cut 6 bases from V and 6 bases from J; bases unmatched to any gene: 8. This CDR3 spans 14 amino acids. In germline, CDR1 is MDHEN, CDR2 SYDVKM.